Below are 28 T cell receptor beta chains sequenced from a single sample in a study of blood T cell repertoires in COVID-19. The table came from immunoSEQ multiplex PCR; TCRdb's copy has only in-frame clones and leaves some out. Among some 150,000 clones listed, about 85% were seen once. Sequencing was performed on peripheral blood. The receptors were sampled from a human donor with acute or convalescent COVID-19. The donor label of this sample is uncertain.

This clone came up once. The rearrangement joins TRBV19 to TRBJ1-5; no definite D call. CDR3 size: 19 residues. Germline V gene lookup returns CDR1 LNHDA and CDR2 SQIVND (reference sequence). V was cut by 0 bases and J by 1 base, with 19 bases left in between. The CDR3 spells CASSIDGLTAGKSNQPQHF. CDR3 DNA sequence: TGTGCCAGTAGTATAGATGGTCTCACAGCTGGAAAAAGCAATCAGCCCCAGCATTTT.

This clone came up a few times. The chain is built from TRBV13 and TRBJ2-7; TRBD2 matches 8 bases. Germline CDR1 is PRHDT and CDR2 is FYEKMQ (reference sequence). This CDR3 has 18 amino acids. V lost 1 base to trimming and J lost 1 base; unmatched junction nucleotides: 12. The CDR3 bases are TGTGCCAGCAGCTTAGCCGGTCTAGCGGGCCAGTTTTCCTACGAGCAGTACGTC. Amino acids: CASSLAGLAGQFSYEQYV.

The chain joins TRBV7-3 to TRBJ1-1; tentatively, D is TRBD1 (6 bases). The germline gives CDR1 SGHTA, CDR2 FQGTGA. CDR3 length: 14 residues. Between the trimmed V and J ends, which lost 3 bases and 4 bases, there was a span of 12 bases. CDR3 nucleotides: TGTGCCAGCAGCTTTCGGGGGGGCTCCACTGAAGCTTTCTTT. As protein: CASSFRGGSTEAFF.

V usage is TRBV7-9 and J usage is TRBJ1-6; 9 bases align to TRBD1. CDR3 size: 14 residues. Germline V CDR1 and CDR2: SEHNR, FQNEAQ (reference sequence). Trimming removed 5 bases from V and 9 bases from J; junction bases left unmatched: 5. The CDR3 spells CASSPDRGGSPLHF. The CDR3 DNA reads TGTGCCAGCAGCCCGGACAGGGGAGGTTCACCCCTCCACTTT.

The chain's CDR3 is CAGGQGAIGELFF. The CDR3 nucleotides read TGTGCCGGAGGACAGGGGGCCATCGGGGAGCTGTTTTTT. This chain links TRBV7-2 with TRBJ2-2; 11 bases map to TRBD1. J gave up 7 bases and V 11 bases, and 6 bases lay outside the gene matches. CDR3 length: 13 amino acids. Germline CDR1 SGHTA, CDR2 FQGNSA.

This clone was observed a single time. This chain connects TRBV2 to TRBJ2-2; 9 nucleotides align to TRBD2. Germline assignment: CDR1 SNHLY and CDR2 FYNNEI. Trimming at V came to 6 bases and at J to 4 bases, leaving 6 bases not matched to a gene. CDR3 length equals 15 residues. The CDR3 sequence is CASSVGLAGTGELFF. As DNA, the CDR3 is TGTGCCAGCAGCGTGGGACTAGCAGGCACCGGGGAGCTGTTTTTT.

The chain employs TRBV12-3 or TRBV12-4 and TRBJ2-2, with D tentatively TRBD2 (6 bases). V was cut by 5 bases and J by 7 bases, with 11 bases left in between. This CDR3 is built from 13 residues. DNA for the CDR3: TGTGCCAGCAGTCCGGGAGAGGGCGGGGAGCTGTTTTTT. Its protein product is CASSPGEGGELFF.

The chain joins TRBV5-4 to TRBJ2-3; 15 bases line up with TRBD2. The V gene end was trimmed by 4 bases and the J gene end by 5 bases; junction bases not matched to a gene: 14. CDR1 and CDR2 (germline): SGHNT, YYREEE (reference sequence). The CDR3 totals 19 residues. In nucleotides, the CDR3 is TGTGCCAGCAGCCGGGGGGGACTAGCGGGGGGCGCCTCACGAGATACGCAGTATTTT. Translation: CASSRGGLAGGASRDTQYF.

V is TRBV7-6 and J is TRBJ1-1; D perhaps matches TRBD1 (5 bases). The CDR3 consists of 15 residues. Germline lookup yields CDR1 SGHVS and CDR2 FNYEAQ. Trimming stripped 4 bases from V and 6 bases from J, with 18 bases between. CDR3 DNA sequence: TGTGCCAGCAGCTCCCCCTTCAGGGAACGCGCTGAAGCTTTCTTT. This encodes CASSSPFRERAEAFF.

V gene TRBV15 combines with J gene TRBJ1-2; TRBD1 matches 9 bases. CDR1 and CDR2 (germline): LNHNV, YYDKDF (reference sequence). V lost 8 bases to trimming and J lost 4 bases; unmatched junction nucleotides: 8. The CDR3 has 14 residues. The CDR3 nucleotides are TGTGCCACCTCGACAGGGGGACGGGGCTATGGCTACACCTTC. Protein: CATSTGGRGYGYTF.

The chain couples TRBV19 to TRBJ1-2, with 8 bases aligning to TRBD1. The CDR3 is 13 amino acids. Germline CDR1 reads LNHDA; CDR2 reads SQIVND (reference sequence). Germline trimming cut 5 bases from V and 3 bases from J; bases unmatched to any gene: 2. The CDR3 region has the DNA TGTGCCAGTAGTTTGACAGGGGACTATGGCTACACCTTC. This encodes CASSLTGDYGYTF.

The V and J genes are TRBV7-9 and TRBJ2-3; 10 nucleotides line up with TRBD1. This CDR3 has 14 residues. V was clipped by 4 bases and J by 4 bases; unmatched bases: 2. The germline V gene has CDR1 SEHNR and CDR2 FQNEAQ (reference sequence). CDR3 region: CASSSGTGADTQYF. CDR3 bases: TGTGCCAGCAGCTCTGGGACAGGGGCAGATACGCAGTATTTT.

The chain recombines TRBV11-2 with TRBJ2-1; 8 bases line up with TRBD2. CDR3 length: 14 residues. J gave up 4 bases and V 3 bases, and 2 bases lay outside the gene matches. Germline loops: CDR1 SGHAT, CDR2 FQNNGV. CDR3: CASSFAGGYNEQFF. The CDR3 nucleotides read TGTGCCAGCAGCTTTGCGGGGGGTTACAATGAGCAGTTCTTC.

Only one count was recorded for this clone. V is TRBV7-3 and J is TRBJ1-3; D uncertain. Germline V gene lookup returns CDR1 SGHTA and CDR2 FQGTGA. CDR3 size: 14 residues. V lost 1 base and J 4 bases, leaving 8 bases between the germline ends. Written as DNA, the CDR3 is TGTGCCAGCAGCTTAAGAGGAGAAGGAAACACCATATATTTT. It specifies CASSLRGEGNTIYF.

V and J are TRBV7-8 and TRBJ2-1; TRBD2 matches 8 bases. CDR1 is SGHVS and CDR2 is FQNEAQ in the germline V gene. The ends lost 2 bases at V and 0 bases at J; junction bases unmatched: 6. This CDR3 contains 17 residues. In nucleotides, the CDR3 is TGTGCCAGCAGCTTATTCCCGGGGGGGGCCTCCTACAATGAGCAGTTCTTC. It encodes CASSLFPGGASYNEQFF.

V and J are TRBV18 and TRBJ2-1; TRBD1 aligns across 10 bases. CDR1 and CDR2 (germline): KGHSH, LQKENI. V trimming: 2 bases; J trimming: 4 bases; junction bases outside the gene matches: 5. The CDR3 is made up of 16 amino acids. The DNA of the CDR3 is TGTGCCAGCTCACCAAACAGGGACAGGGGATACAATGAGCAGTTCTTC. The encoded protein is CASSPNRDRGYNEQFF.

This rearrangement joins TRBV10-3 to TRBJ1-5, with D maybe TRBD1 (6 bases). V dropped 2 bases and J dropped 3 bases, with 8 bases sitting between them. The CDR3 contains 14 residues. Germline V gene sequence: CDR1 ENHRY, CDR2 SYGVKD. The DNA of the CDR3 is TGTGCCATCAGTGAGGGACAGCCCAATCAGCCCCAGCATTTT. Translation: CAISEGQPNQPQHF.

The table lists this clone with a few counts. The chain couples TRBV7-6 to TRBJ1-1, with D possibly matching TRBD1 (6 bases). The germline V gene encodes CDR1 SGHVS and CDR2 FNYEAQ. The CDR3 contains 15 residues. Trimming stripped 6 bases from V and 3 bases from J, with 17 bases between. CDR3 DNA: TGTGCCAGCAGTCCGGGAGGGGGGAGGTACACTGAAGCTTTCTTT. This gives the protein CASSPGGGRYTEAFF.

This chain connects TRBV3-1 (or the pseudogene TRBV3-2) to TRBJ2-1, with D perhaps matching TRBD1 (6 bases). The CDR3 runs to 15 residues. With 0 bases removed from V and 6 bases from J, the gap between germline ends came to 12 bases. The germline V gene encodes CDR1 LGHDT and CDR2 YNNKEL (reference sequence). This CDR3 reads CASSQDPDRSNEQFF. For the CDR3, the DNA is TGTGCCAGCAGCCAAGACCCGGACAGAAGCAATGAGCAGTTCTTC.

This clone was observed a handful of times. This chain connects TRBV19 to TRBJ1-1; tentative D call: TRBD1 (6 bases). The CDR3 loop spans 15 amino acids. Per germline, CDR1 LNHDA and CDR2 SQIVND (reference sequence). Trimming shortened V by 1 base and J by 6 bases, and 15 bases separated the two germline ends. CDR3 sequence reads: CASSIGQGRVAEAFF. CDR3 bases: TGTGCCAGTAGTATAGGGCAGGGGAGGGTCGCTGAAGCTTTCTTT. Full variable domain (remainder filled in from reference TRBV19 and TRBJ1-1): DGGITQSPKYLFRKEGQNVTLSCEQNLNHDAMYWYRQDPGQGLRLIYYSQIVNDFQKGDIAEGYSVSREKKESFPLTVTSAQKNPTAFYLCASSIGQGRVAEAFFGQGTRLTVV.

The CDR3 nucleotides read TGTGCCAGCAGTTATGTCGGCACCATATATTTT. Residues: CASSYVGTIYF. The chain has TRBV6-2 or TRBV6-3 and TRBJ1-3; D gene unclear. The V gene lost 3 bases and the J gene lost 9 bases, with 6 bases spanning the gap. This CDR3 spans 11 amino acids. Per the germline V gene, CDR1 is MNHEY and CDR2 is SVGEGT.

This rearrangement joins TRBV20-1 to TRBJ2-5; D is undetermined. This CDR3 comprises 11 residues. Germline CDR1 and CDR2: DFQATT and SNEGSKA (reference sequence). V shed 5 bases and J shed 5 bases, with 9 bases lying between them. The CDR3 DNA sequence: TGCAGTGCTTCTGCCGGGGAGACCCAGTACTTC. Protein sequence: CSASAGETQYF.

The genes are TRBV6-2 or TRBV6-3 and TRBJ1-2; D call uncertain. Germline assignment: CDR1 MNHEY and CDR2 SVGEGT. The CDR3 consists of 15 residues. V lost 0 bases, J lost 4 bases, and 12 bases lay in between. The CDR3 here is CASSYSPGLTYGYTF. The DNA for the CDR3 is TGTGCCAGCAGTTACTCCCCGGGATTGACCTATGGCTACACCTTC.

V usage is TRBV5-4 and J usage is TRBJ2-2; no firm D call. V lost 4 bases to trimming and J lost 1 base, with 11 bases between them. The CDR3 is 15 amino acids. Per the germline V gene, CDR1 is SGHNT and CDR2 is YYREEE (reference sequence). This chain's CDR3 is CASSEPTGNTGELFF. CDR3 nucleotides: TGTGCCAGCAGCGAGCCGACGGGGAACACCGGGGAGCTGTTTTTT.

The chain recombines TRBV30 with TRBJ1-3; 7 bases are shared with TRBD1. Looked up from germline, CDR1 is GTSNPN and CDR2 is SVGIG (reference sequence). V dropped 3 bases and J dropped 3; count of bases not matched to a gene: 8. The CDR3 consists of 15 residues. CDR3 sequence reads: CAWSYGQADGNTIYF. The DNA for the CDR3 is TGTGCCTGGAGCTACGGACAGGCCGATGGAAACACCATATATTTT.

This rearrangement joins TRBV7-8 to TRBJ2-7; 12 bases are a match to TRBD2. Germline V gene sequence: CDR1 SGHVS, CDR2 FQNEAQ. The V and J ends lost 4 bases and 5 bases, in that order; junction bases with no gene match: 3. The CDR3 loop spans 14 amino acids. The CDR3: CASSSSGRANEQYV. The CDR3 DNA sequence: TGTGCCAGCAGCTCTAGCGGGAGGGCCAACGAGCAGTACGTC.

V and J are TRBV6-1 and TRBJ1-2; possible D gene TRBD1, 5 bases. The CDR3 covers 15 residues. Germline values: CDR1 MNHNS, CDR2 SASEGT. With 0 bases removed from V and 4 bases from J, the gap between germline ends came to 12 bases. This chain's CDR3 is CASSEAVGAAYGYTF. In DNA form, the CDR3 reads TGTGCCAGCAGTGAAGCTGTAGGGGCTGCCTATGGCTACACCTTC.

This clone has only a few counts. The chain employs TRBV7-8 and TRBJ1-2, with D possibly matching TRBD1 (5 bases). The CDR3 has 14 residues. Trimming took off 5 bases at V and 2 bases at J, with 12 bases between the two ends. From germline, CDR1 is SGHVS and CDR2 FQNEAQ. In DNA, the CDR3 is TGTGCCAGCAGCAGGGCCCGGGGGAACTATGGCTACACCTTC. Translation gives CASSRARGNYGYTF.